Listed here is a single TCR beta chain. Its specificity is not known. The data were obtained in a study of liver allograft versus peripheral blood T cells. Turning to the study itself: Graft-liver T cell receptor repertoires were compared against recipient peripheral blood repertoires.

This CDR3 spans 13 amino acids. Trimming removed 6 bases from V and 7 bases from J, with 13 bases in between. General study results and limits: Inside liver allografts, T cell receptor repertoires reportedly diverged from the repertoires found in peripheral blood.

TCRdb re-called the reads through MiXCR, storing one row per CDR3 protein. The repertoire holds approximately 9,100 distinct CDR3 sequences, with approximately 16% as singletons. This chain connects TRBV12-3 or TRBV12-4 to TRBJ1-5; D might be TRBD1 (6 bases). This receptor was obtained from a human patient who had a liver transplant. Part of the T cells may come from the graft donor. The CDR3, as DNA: TGTGCCAGCAGACTCCACAGGGACCAGCCCCAGCATTTT. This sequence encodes CASRLHRDQPQHF.